The clone carrying this T cell receptor beta chain was detected only a few times. TCRdb re-called the RT-PCR reads through MiXCR, storing one row per CDR3 protein. The table records over 1,500 distinct CDR3 sequences, 13% to 15% of them present only once. The data stem from a study of patients and donors after allogeneic stem cell transplantation. CDR3 length equals 13 residues. CDR1 is SGHAT and CDR2 is FQNNGV in the germline V gene. V was pared by 3 bases and J by 4 bases, with 9 bases between. The TCR originated in a human donor who was either an allogeneic HSCT recipient or a stem cell or donor lymphocyte infusion donor (not recorded which). It is not recorded whose cells these are; they may come from a transplant donor. V gene TRBV11-2 combines with J gene TRBJ2-5, with TRBD2 as a possible D gene (5 bases). The sample was blood, either unsorted or a sorted T cell fraction (not recorded which). The CDR3 loop is CASSFREGETQYF. CDR3 nucleotide sequence: TGTGCCAGCAGCTTCCGCGAGGGAGAGACCCAGTACTTC.